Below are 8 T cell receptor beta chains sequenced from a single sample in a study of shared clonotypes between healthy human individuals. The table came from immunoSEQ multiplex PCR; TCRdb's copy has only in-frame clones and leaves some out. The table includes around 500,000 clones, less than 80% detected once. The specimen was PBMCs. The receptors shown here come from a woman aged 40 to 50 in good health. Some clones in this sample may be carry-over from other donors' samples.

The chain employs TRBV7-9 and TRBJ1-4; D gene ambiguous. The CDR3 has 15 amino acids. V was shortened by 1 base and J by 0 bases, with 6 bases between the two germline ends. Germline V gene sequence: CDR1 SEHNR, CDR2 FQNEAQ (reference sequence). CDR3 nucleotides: TGTGCCAGCAGCTTAGGGTCGACAACTAATGAAAAACTGTTTTTT. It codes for CASSLGSTTNEKLFF.

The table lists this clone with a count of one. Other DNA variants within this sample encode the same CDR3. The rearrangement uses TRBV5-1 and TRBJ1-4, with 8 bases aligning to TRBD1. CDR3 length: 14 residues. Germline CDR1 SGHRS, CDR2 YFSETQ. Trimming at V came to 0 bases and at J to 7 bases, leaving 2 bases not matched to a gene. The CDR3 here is CASSLGQGSEKLFF. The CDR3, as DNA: TGCGCCAGCAGCTTGGGACAGGGGTCTGAAAAACTGTTTTTT.

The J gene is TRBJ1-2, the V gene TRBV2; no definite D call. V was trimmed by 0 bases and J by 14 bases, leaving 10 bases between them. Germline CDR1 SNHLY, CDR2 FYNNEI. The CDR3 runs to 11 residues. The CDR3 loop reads CASSEAAPSTF. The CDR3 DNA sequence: TGTGCCAGCAGTGAAGCAGCACCTTCGACCTTC.

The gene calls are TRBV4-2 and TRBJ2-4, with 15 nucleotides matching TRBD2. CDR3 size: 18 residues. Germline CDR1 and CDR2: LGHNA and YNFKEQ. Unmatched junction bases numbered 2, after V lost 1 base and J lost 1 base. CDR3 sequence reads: CASSQGTSGRAAKNIQYF. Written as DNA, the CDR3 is TGTGCCAGCAGCCAAGGGACTAGCGGGAGGGCGGCCAAAAACATTCAGTACTTC.

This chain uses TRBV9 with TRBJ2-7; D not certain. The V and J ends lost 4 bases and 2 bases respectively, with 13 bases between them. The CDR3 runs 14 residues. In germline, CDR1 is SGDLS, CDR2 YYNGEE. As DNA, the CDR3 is TGTGCCAGCAGCATCGACCTTTCTACCTACGAGCAGTACTTC. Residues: CASSIDLSTYEQYF.

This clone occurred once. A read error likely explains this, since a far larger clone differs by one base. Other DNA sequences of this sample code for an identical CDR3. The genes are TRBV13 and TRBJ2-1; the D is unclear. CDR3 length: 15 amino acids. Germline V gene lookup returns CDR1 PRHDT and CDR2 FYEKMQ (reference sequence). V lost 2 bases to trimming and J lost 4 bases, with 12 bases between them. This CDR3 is CASSLSRLSYNEQFF. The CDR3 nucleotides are TGTGCCAGCAGCTTATCGCGGCTATCGTACAATGAGCAGTTCTTC.

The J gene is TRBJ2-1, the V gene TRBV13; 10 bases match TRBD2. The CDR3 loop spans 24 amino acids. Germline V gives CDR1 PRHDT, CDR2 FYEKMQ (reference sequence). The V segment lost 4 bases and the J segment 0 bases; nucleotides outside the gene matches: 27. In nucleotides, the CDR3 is TGTGCCAGCAGCTCAATTACCCCCTCTCTCCTGAGCGGGAGGGTCCCAAGCTCCTACAATGAGCAGTTCTTC. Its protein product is CASSSITPSLLSGRVPSSYNEQFF.

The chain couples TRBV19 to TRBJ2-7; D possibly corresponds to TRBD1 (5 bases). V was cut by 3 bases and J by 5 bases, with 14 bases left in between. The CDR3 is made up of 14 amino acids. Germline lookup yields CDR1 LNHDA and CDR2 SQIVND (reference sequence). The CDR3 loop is CASSISRVGHEQYF. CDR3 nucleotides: TGTGCCAGTAGTATTAGCAGGGTTGGGCACGAGCAGTACTTC.